The 18 T cell receptor beta chains below were found in one sample sequenced in a study of graft-versus-host responses after intestinal transplantation. TCRdb keeps only in-frame clones here, not all; method: immunoSEQ multiplex PCR. This sample carries approximately 12,000 clones, about 83% of them seen once, and the ten largest clones take 50%. Sequenced here: PBMCs, sampled approximately 120 days after transplant. These receptors came from a human patient who received an intestinal transplant, so some T cells may come from the graft donor.

The J gene is TRBJ2-1, the V gene TRBV2; D ambiguous. Germline V gives CDR1 SNHLY, CDR2 FYNNEI. The CDR3 is 14 residues long. V was cut by 1 base and J by 6 bases, with 10 bases left in between. CDR3: CASSEGPGPNEQFF. DNA of the CDR3: TGTGCCAGCAGTGAAGGTCCTGGCCCCAATGAGCAGTTCTTC.

The rearrangement joins TRBV7-9 to TRBJ1-3; weak D call: TRBD1 (6 bases). The V and J ends lost 5 bases and 4 bases respectively, with 15 bases between them. The CDR3 covers 15 residues. Germline CDR1 reads SEHNR; CDR2 reads FQNEAQ (reference sequence). CDR3 region: CASSPTGRDGNTIYF. The CDR3 nucleotides are TGTGCCAGCAGCCCGACAGGCAGGGACGGAAACACCATATATTTT.

This clone was detected only once. The chain joins TRBV11-2 to TRBJ2-7; TRBD2 aligns across 7 bases. Germline values: CDR1 SGHAT, CDR2 FQNNGV. CDR3 length: 15 residues. V trimming: 5 bases; J trimming: 3 bases; junction bases outside the gene matches: 10. The CDR3 sequence is CASSTNVGTNYEQYF. The CDR3 DNA is TGTGCCAGCAGCACAAATGTCGGGACTAACTACGAGCAGTACTTC.

This chain joins TRBV11-2 and TRBJ1-1; D perhaps matches TRBD1 (6 bases). This CDR3 is 15 amino acids long. Germline CDR1 and CDR2: SGHAT and FQNNGV. Trimming cost V 6 bases and J 1 base, with 15 bases left between them. DNA of the CDR3: TGTGCCAGCAGAACAACGGGACAAACGAACACTGAAGCTTTCTTT. Encoded protein: CASRTTGQTNTEAFF.

The J gene is TRBJ1-2, the V gene TRBV19; possible D gene TRBD1, 5 bases. Trimming took off 5 bases at V and 8 bases at J, with 18 bases between the two ends. CDR1 LNHDA and CDR2 SQIVND come from the germline V gene (reference sequence). There are 14 residues in the CDR3. CDR3 coding DNA: TGTGCCAGTAGTCAAGTTGAGGGGATGTTGGGCTACACCTTC. It specifies CASSQVEGMLGYTF. The entire variable domain, with the rest obtained from reference TRBV19 and TRBJ1-2, is as follows: DGGITQSPKYLFRKEGQNVTLSCEQNLNHDAMYWYRQDPGQGLRLIYYSQIVNDFQKGDIAEGYSVSREKKESFPLTVTSAQKNPTAFYLCASSQVEGMLGYTFGSGTRLTVV.

This clone has more than one count but fewer than ten. This chain connects TRBV6-4 to TRBJ1-5; weak D call: TRBD1 (5 bases). The CDR3 length is 16 residues. Trimming removed 0 bases at V and 4 bases at J, with 13 bases between. Germline CDR1 MRHNA, CDR2 SNTAGT. CDR3 in amino acids: CASSDSIGEGNQPQHF. CDR3 nucleotides: TGTGCCAGCAGTGACTCAATAGGGGAAGGGAATCAGCCCCAGCATTTT.

This clone has just a few counts. The chain carries TRBV9 and TRBJ2-1; 9 bases agree with TRBD2. The germline V gene encodes CDR1 SGDLS and CDR2 YYNGEE. V lost 4 bases, J lost 6 bases, and 14 bases stayed unmatched. This CDR3 is built from 17 residues. The CDR3 DNA follows: TGTGCCAGCAGCTTCCCCAGTAGGCTAGCGGGATCCAATGAGCAGTTCTTC. Residues: CASSFPSRLAGSNEQFF.

The gene calls are TRBV5-1 and TRBJ1-1; D remains unclear. CDR3 length: 17 residues. The V and J ends lost 3 bases and 1 base respectively, with 19 bases between them. Germline V gene lookup returns CDR1 SGHRS and CDR2 YFSETQ. The CDR3 nucleotides are TGCGCCAGCAGCTCCGCTGTAGGACGGACTGCGAACACTGAAGCTTTCTTT. Translation gives CASSSAVGRTANTEAFF.

This sequence joins TRBV5-1 and TRBJ2-7, with D possibly matching TRBD2 (5 bases). V lost 0 bases to trimming and J lost 2 bases, with 12 bases between them. Germline assignment: CDR1 SGHRS and CDR2 YFSETQ. The CDR3 covers 15 residues. The CDR3 sequence is CASSLGHRDTYEQYF. The CDR3 bases are TGCGCCAGCAGCTTGGGACACCGGGATACCTACGAGCAGTACTTC.

The CDR3 DNA is TGCGCCAGCAGCCAAGGGGACAGGGCGGGGACTGAAGCTTTCTTT. Amino acid sequence: CASSQGDRAGTEAFF. The V and J genes are TRBV4-3 and TRBJ1-1, with TRBD1 matching 9 bases. Germline CDR1 is LGHNA and CDR2 is YSLEER. V lost 1 base, J lost 5 bases, and 5 bases stayed unmatched. The CDR3 sequence is 15 residues long.

The chain couples TRBV7-9 to TRBJ1-1, with D hard to call. Germline lookup yields CDR1 SEHNR and CDR2 FQNEAQ (reference sequence). CDR3 size: 13 residues. V lost 2 bases to trimming and J lost 3 bases, with 7 bases between them. CDR3 amino acids: CASSLRRDTEAFF. CDR3 coding DNA: TGTGCCAGCAGCTTAAGGCGTGACACTGAAGCTTTCTTT.

This sequence joins TRBV25-1 and TRBJ1-1; TRBD1 might be the D (5 bases). CDR3 size: 14 residues. Germline-derived CDR1 and CDR2 are MGHDK and SYGVNS. V was shortened by 4 bases and J by 1 base, with 10 bases between the two germline ends. CDR3: CASSGDGQNTEAFF. The CDR3 DNA is TGTGCCAGCAGTGGGGACGGACAGAACACTGAAGCTTTCTTT. Complete variable domain (other parts from reference TRBV25-1 and TRBJ1-1): EADIYQTPRYLVIGTGKKITLECSQTMGHDKMYWYQQDPGMELHLIHYSYGVNSTEKGDLSSESTVSRIRTEHFPLTLESARPSHTSQYLCASSGDGQNTEAFFGQGTRLTVV.

The chain's CDR3 is CASRPYMRGGYTF. CDR3 coding DNA: TGTGCCAGCAGACCATATATGAGGGGTGGCTACACCTTC. The chain combines TRBV28 with TRBJ1-2; the D gene is possibly TRBD1 (5 bases). There are 13 residues in the CDR3. With 6 bases removed from V and 7 bases from J, the gap between germline ends came to 15 bases. From germline, CDR1 is MDHEN and CDR2 SYDVKM.

J is TRBJ1-5 and V is TRBV6-1; TRBD1 might be the D (5 bases). The CDR3 spans 12 residues. The germline gives CDR1 MNHNS, CDR2 SASEGT. V was clipped by 5 bases and J by 11 bases, with 13 bases between them. CDR3 loop: CASSRGGKAQHF. Here the CDR3 DNA reads TGTGCCAGCAGTCGCGGGGGGAAGGCCCAGCATTTT.

This rearrangement joins TRBV19 to TRBJ2-5; TRBD2 matches at 11 bases. In germline, CDR1 is LNHDA, CDR2 SQIVND (reference sequence). This CDR3 region has 13 residues. Trimming at V came to 5 bases and at J to 11 bases, leaving 7 bases not matched to a gene. The CDR3 region has the DNA TGTGCCAGTAGTCAGGGACTAGCGGAGGAGCAGTACTTC. Amino acids: CASSQGLAEEQYF.

The chain combines TRBV5-4 with TRBJ2-5; tentatively, D is TRBD2 (5 bases). V dropped 0 bases and J dropped 2 bases, with 11 bases sitting between them. CDR3 size: 15 residues. Germline loops: CDR1 SGHNT, CDR2 YYREEE (reference sequence). The CDR3 spells CASSLALSGQETQYF. The CDR3 nucleotides read TGTGCCAGCAGCTTGGCCCTAAGCGGTCAAGAGACCCAGTACTTC.

This chain links TRBV6-5 with TRBJ2-2; tentatively, D is TRBD1 or TRBD2 (5 bases each). Trimming pared 7 bases from V and 4 bases from J, leaving 13 bases between. CDR3 size: 14 residues. Germline V CDR1 and CDR2: MNHEY, SVGAGI. CDR3 amino acids: CASTKGPPTGELFF. CDR3 sequence (DNA): TGTGCCAGCACCAAGGGACCCCCCACCGGGGAGCTGTTTTTT.

V and J are TRBV10-1 and TRBJ2-3; 9 nucleotides agree with TRBD2. The V and J ends lost 4 bases and 1 base, in that order; junction bases with no gene match: 3. The CDR3 extends over 15 amino acids. Germline V lookup: CDR1 WNHNN, CDR2 SYGVQD (reference sequence). The CDR3 bases are TGCGCCAGCAGTGTAGCGGGAGATGGCACAGATACGCAGTATTTT. Translated, it gives CASSVAGDGTDTQYF.